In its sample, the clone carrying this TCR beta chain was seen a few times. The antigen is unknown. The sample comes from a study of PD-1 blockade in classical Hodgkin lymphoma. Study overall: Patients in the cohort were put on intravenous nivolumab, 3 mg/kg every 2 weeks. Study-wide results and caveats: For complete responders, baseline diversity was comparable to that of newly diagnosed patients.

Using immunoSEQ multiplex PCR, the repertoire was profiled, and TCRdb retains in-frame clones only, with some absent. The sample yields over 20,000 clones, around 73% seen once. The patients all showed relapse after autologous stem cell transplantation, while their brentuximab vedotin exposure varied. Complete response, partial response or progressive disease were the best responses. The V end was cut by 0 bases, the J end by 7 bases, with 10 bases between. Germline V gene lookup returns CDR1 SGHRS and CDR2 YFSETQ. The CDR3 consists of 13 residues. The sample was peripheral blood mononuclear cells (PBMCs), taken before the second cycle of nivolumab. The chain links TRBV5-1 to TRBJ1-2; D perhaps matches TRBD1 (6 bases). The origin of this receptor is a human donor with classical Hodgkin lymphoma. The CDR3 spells CASSLAGAGGYTF. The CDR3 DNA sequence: TGCGCCAGCAGCTTGGCGGGGGCCGGTGGCTACACCTTC.